This TCR beta chain was identified during a study of blood T cell repertoires in COVID-19. Study in general: Both acute and convalescent COVID-19 samples were obtained from the United States, Italy and Spain. The analysed material was cDNA or gDNA that came from T cells, B-cell-depleted T cells, or PBMCs.

Original handling: Researchers report that nucleated cell counts were estimated from reference gene primer amplification. Some clones are missing from TCRdb's copy, which holds only in-frame ones; the method was immunoSEQ multiplex PCR. The V and J calls and the clone size are those of that table, but D and trimming were determined from the DNA. Of about 180,000 clones in the sample, roughly 88% are singletons; the top ten hold 9.5% to 12%. The CDR3 runs to 15 residues. Unmatched junction bases numbered 5, after V lost 6 bases and J lost 0 bases. Germline V gene sequence: CDR1 SGHTA, CDR2 FQGNSA. Sequencing was done on a sample of peripheral blood. This clonotype was sampled from a human donor with active or convalescent COVID-19. The donor label of this sample is uncertain. The J gene is TRBJ1-3, the V gene TRBV7-2, with 7 bases that match TRBD1. CDR3 protein: CASRKGAVSGNTIYF. The DNA of the CDR3 is TGTGCCAGCAGAAAGGGGGCAGTCTCTGGAAACACCATATATTTT.